These T cell receptor beta chains were read from a single sample in a study of beta chain features in type 1 diabetes. Generated by immunoSEQ multiplex PCR, the TCRdb table keeps only in-frame clones and is missing some. The profile shows 400,000 to 550,000 clones, 10% to 12% of them singletons. Source material: naive CD4+ T cells from blood. The source is a woman aged 18-30 years in good health. The conserved cysteine and the conserved F or W are not part of the CDR3 here. Each record gives: J gene, V gene, D gene, CDR3 protein. The D gene is left open where the match is weak.

TRBJ2-2	TRBV2	NA	ASESSGELF
TRBJ2-7	TRBV18	TRBD2	ASSPPNGRADEQY
TRBJ2-3	TRBV18	TRBD2	ASSHTGSGATDTQY
TRBJ1-2	TRBV20-1	NA	SARGGYT
TRBJ2-3	TRBV7-9	TRBD2	ASSRGTSGADTQY
TRBJ2-1	TRBV4-3	TRBD2	ASSLIAGYTHNEQF
TRBJ2-6	TRBV29-1	NA	SVELRGRSGANVLT
TRBJ1-2	TRBV9	NA	ASRARSGAYGYT
TRBJ2-2	TRBV14	TRBD1	ASSKMPGQGNTGELF
TRBJ2-3	TRBV6-5	TRBD1	ASSRLGQGTDTQY
TRBJ2-7	TRBV9	NA	ASSPRGRGASYEQY
TRBJ1-6	TRBV5-1	NA	ASSLDWPGTNSPLH
TRBJ1-6	TRBV7-3	NA	ASSLEGSPLH
TRBJ2-3	TRBV7-9	NA	ASTPGHETDTQY
TRBJ2-7	TRBV6-6	TRBD2	ASSSGLAGEQY
TRBJ2-3	TRBV13	NA	ASSSRTASTDTQY
TRBJ1-2	TRBV14	NA	ASSTGNYGYT
TRBJ2-1	TRBV5-4	NA	ASRSPTNEQF
TRBJ1-4	TRBV5-1	TRBD1	ASSEGTEINEKLF
TRBJ2-4	TRBV2	TRBD1	ASIPFHGTGLGKNIQY
TRBJ1-5	TRBV4-1	TRBD1	ASSQERQGRQPQH
TRBJ1-2	TRBV7-2	NA	ASRKLGYYGYT
TRBJ1-1	TRBV29-1	NA	SVPGRNTEAF
TRBJ2-3	TRBV4-1	NA	ASSPPGTTRY
TRBJ2-7	TRBV9	NA	ASSVVPAREQY
TRBJ2-3	TRBV7-9	NA	ASSPSIPNTRTDTQY
TRBJ2-1	TRBV6-1	NA	ASRFSSYNEQF
TRBJ2-2	TRBV6-5	TRBD1	ASSYSTGAAGELF
TRBJ2-6	TRBV19	NA	ASTMGSKLRGANVLT
TRBJ1-2	TRBV28	NA	ASGPDGYT
TRBJ1-5	TRBV4-3	NA	ASSQDFTSYQPQH
TRBJ2-7	TRBV30	TRBD1	AWRRRTGQSSYEQY
TRBJ2-5	TRBV25-1	NA	ASSAHWETQY
TRBJ2-7	TRBV6-5	TRBD1	ASRRTGTEY
TRBJ2-5	TRBV15	NA	ATSMSVGHPAETQY
TRBJ2-4	TRBV9	NA	ASSVDPAEIGKAKNIQY
TRBJ2-3	TRBV14	TRBD2	ASANGLVGHTDTQY
TRBJ1-5	TRBV28	TRBD1	ASSLATGGYSNQPQH
TRBJ2-1	TRBV9	TRBD2	ASSVGLAGGVGRDEQF
TRBJ2-5	TRBV5-6	TRBD1	ASSRRTGGRETQY
TRBJ2-7	TRBV7-2	NA	ASSPSAGTSYYEQY
TRBJ1-1	TRBV2	NA	ASSEALHSVAF
TRBJ2-2	TRBV4-3	NA	ASSITVTGELF
TRBJ2-3	TRBV7-3	NA	ASSSPGPGTDTQY
TRBJ1-5	TRBV23-1	NA	ASSQSCGRGGEPQH
TRBJ2-1	TRBV1	NA	TSSQDLCFAGEYNEQF
TRBJ2-1	TRBV5-6	TRBD1	ASSPQGTGQF
TRBJ2-7	TRBV27	NA	ASSGGSFSEQY
TRBJ1-1	TRBV7-2	NA	ASSLGINTEAF
TRBJ2-5	TRBV7-6	NA	ASSLTVRRETQY